The 18 T cell receptor beta chains reported below all come from one sample, sequenced in a study of response to subunit inactivated influenza vaccine. TCRdb re-called the RT-PCR reads through MiXCR, storing one row per CDR3 protein. The profile shows some 540,000 distinct CDR3 sequences, around 21% of them singletons. These data also formed part of another study, on T cells expressing NK-cell markers. This second study notes: 5'RACE template switching built TCR beta cDNA with unique molecular identifiers.

The material was CD4+ T cells sorted from PBMCs, obtained approximately 12 days after vaccination. These receptors were collected from a man aged 45-65 years who received an inactivated influenza vaccine.

The chain is built from TRBV5-1 and TRBJ2-7, with TRBD1 identical over 8 bases. Germline-derived CDR1 and CDR2 are SGHRS and YFSETQ. The J segment lost 5 bases and the V segment lost 1 base, leaving 8 bases of the junction unmatched. This CDR3 region has 15 residues. Written as DNA, the CDR3 is TGCGCCAGCAGCTTGCGACCAGGGGGCGGCGACGAGCAGTACTTC. This codes for CASSLRPGGGDEQYF.

This clonotype was found a few times. This chain connects TRBV3-1 to TRBJ2-7, with 8 bases lining up with TRBD2. This CDR3 is 13 amino acids long. The V and J ends lost 2 bases and 7 bases, in that order; junction bases with no gene match: 4. Germline CDR1 reads LGHDT; CDR2 reads YNNKEL (reference sequence). As DNA, the CDR3 is TGTGCCAGCAGCCAATCCGTAGCGGGAGAGCAGTACTTC. Its translation: CASSQSVAGEQYF.

This chain connects TRBV28 to TRBJ1-1; weak D call: TRBD1 (5 bases). The germline CDR1 and CDR2 sequences are MDHEN and SYDVKM. CDR3 size: 16 residues. V shed 5 bases and J shed 1 base, with 17 bases lying between them. This CDR3 is CASSSWGWQGNTEAFF. The CDR3 DNA reads TGTGCCAGCAGTAGTTGGGGGTGGCAAGGGAACACTGAAGCTTTCTTT.

This clonotype was observed a few times. J is TRBJ2-3 and V is TRBV15, with D tentatively TRBD2 (5 bases). The V and J ends lost 0 bases and 4 bases respectively, with 11 bases between them. This CDR3 has 15 amino acids. The germline V gene encodes CDR1 LNHNV and CDR2 YYDKDF (reference sequence). In DNA form, the CDR3 reads TGTGCCACCAGCAGAGATCTACTAGTATCAGATACGCAGTATTTT. This encodes CATSRDLLVSDTQYF.

The V call is TRBV28, the J call TRBJ1-3, with D unresolved. CDR3 length equals 14 residues. Germline CDR1 is MDHEN and CDR2 is SYDVKM. V lost 3 bases and J lost 5, with 11 bases in between. The DNA of the CDR3 is TGTGCCAGCAGTTTGGAAGTCCCGAGAAACACCATATATTTT. This gives the protein CASSLEVPRNTIYF.

V gene TRBV30 combines with J gene TRBJ1-6; possibly TRBD1 for D (5 bases). V was shortened by 0 bases and J by 14 bases, with 11 bases between the two germline ends. This CDR3 region has 12 residues. Germline-derived CDR1 and CDR2 are GTSNPN and SVGIG (reference sequence). Here the CDR3 reads CAWSVDRVTLHF. DNA for the CDR3: TGTGCCTGGAGTGTAGACAGAGTTACCCTCCACTTT.

This clonotype was counted only a few times. The CDR3 region is CASSHDGTGGYEQYF. CDR3 in DNA: TGTGCCAGCAGCCACGACGGGACAGGGGGCTACGAGCAGTACTTC. The J gene is TRBJ2-7, the V gene TRBV3-1; 11 nucleotides line up with TRBD1. With 3 bases clipped from V and 3 bases from J, the junction kept 4 bases outside the gene matches. This CDR3 has 15 residues. CDR1 LGHDT and CDR2 YNNKEL come from the germline V gene (reference sequence).

This clonotype was observed many times. J is TRBJ2-2 and V is TRBV20-1; D is ambiguous. Germline V gene sequence: CDR1 DFQATT, CDR2 SNEGSKA (reference sequence). Trimming stripped 2 bases from V and 5 bases from J, with 3 bases between. The CDR3 length is 11 residues. The CDR3 region has the DNA TGCAGTGCTAGAAAAACCGGGGAGCTGTTTTTT. Amino acid sequence: CSARKTGELFF.

The chain combines TRBV5-1 with TRBJ2-7; 7 nucleotides agree with TRBD1. Looked up from germline, CDR1 is SGHRS and CDR2 is YFSETQ. This CDR3 contains 13 residues. Losses at the gene ends were 3 bases for V and 7 bases for J; bases not matched to a gene: 7. This CDR3 reads CASSSDRTREQYF. The CDR3 DNA reads as TGCGCCAGCAGCTCGGACAGGACCCGAGAGCAGTACTTC.

This clonotype was counted a few times. The chain carries TRBV19 and TRBJ2-5, with 9 positions matching TRBD2. The CDR3 is 14 residues long. V lost 7 bases, J lost 4 bases, and 7 bases stayed unmatched. CDR1 and CDR2 from the germline V gene are LNHDA and SQIVND (reference sequence). The CDR3 region has the DNA TGTGCCAGTACCCCGCGGGGGGGCAGAGAGACCCAGTACTTC. Translated, it gives CASTPRGGRETQYF. The full variable domain, its missing parts supplied by reference TRBV19 and TRBJ2-5, is DGGITQSPKYLFRKEGQNVTLSCEQNLNHDAMYWYRQDPGQGLRLIYYSQIVNDFQKGDIAEGYSVSREKKESFPLTVTSAQKNPTAFYLCASTPRGGRETQYFGPGTRLLVL.

There are many counts of this clonotype. This chain links TRBV12-3 or TRBV12-4 with TRBJ2-3; a possible D gene is TRBD1 (6 bases). V was pared by 3 bases and J by 9 bases, with 10 bases between. This CDR3 has 12 amino acids. The CDR3 bases are TGTGCCAGCAGTTTTGGGGGCGGCACGCAGTATTTT. Its protein product is CASSFGGGTQYF.

This clonotype has just a few counts. The chain couples TRBV2 to TRBJ2-7; perhaps TRBD1 as D (5 bases). V gave up 7 bases and J gave up 0 bases, with 13 bases separating them. The germline V gene has CDR1 SNHLY and CDR2 FYNNEI. The CDR3 extends over 14 amino acids. The CDR3 is CASTQERNSYEQYF. The CDR3 DNA sequence: TGTGCCAGCACACAGGAGCGAAACTCCTACGAGCAGTACTTC.

V is TRBV12-3 or TRBV12-4 and J is TRBJ1-2; D is unresolved. This CDR3 is 14 amino acids long. V lost 1 base and J 4 bases, leaving 10 bases between the germline ends. In nucleotides, the CDR3 is TGTGCCAGCAGTTTAGACGGCCAGTTCTATGGCTACACCTTC. Translation gives CASSLDGQFYGYTF.

This chain joins TRBV18 and TRBJ1-1; 10 bases fit TRBD1. Trimming at V came to 2 bases and at J to 8 bases, leaving 5 bases not matched to a gene. CDR1 is KGHSH and CDR2 is LQKENI in the germline V gene. The CDR3 consists of 14 residues. CDR3 nucleotide sequence: TGTGCCAGCTCACCATCCGGGACAGGGGCCGAAGCTTTCTTT. It translates to CASSPSGTGAEAFF.

The chain combines TRBV28 with TRBJ2-1; D possibly corresponds to TRBD2 (6 bases). V lost 7 bases, J lost 5 bases, and 15 bases lay in between. The CDR3 loop spans 14 amino acids. Germline V lookup: CDR1 MDHEN, CDR2 SYDVKM. The CDR3 coding sequence is TGTGCCAGCAAACCCCGAGCGGGTAACAATGAGCAGTTCTTC. It yields the protein CASKPRAGNNEQFF.

V gene TRBV4-1 combines with J gene TRBJ1-3, with D hard to call. V shed 3 bases and J shed 3 bases, with 9 bases lying between them. This CDR3 comprises 14 residues. CDR1 is MGHRA and CDR2 is YSYEKL in the germline V gene. The CDR3 spells CASSQDMVGNTIYF. As DNA, the CDR3 is TGCGCCAGCAGCCAGGATATGGTTGGAAACACCATATATTTT.

This clonotype came up a few times. The rearrangement links TRBV6-2 or TRBV6-3 to TRBJ2-2; TRBD2 is a possible D gene (6 bases). Trimming left V 5 bases short and J 2 bases short, with 15 bases between. The CDR3 is 16 amino acids. In germline, CDR1 is MNHEY, CDR2 SVGEGT. CDR3 DNA: TGTGCCAGCAGTCTAACGGGACTGACAAACACCGGGGAGCTGTTTTTT. It yields the protein CASSLTGLTNTGELFF.

This chain uses TRBV28 with TRBJ2-5; 7 nucleotides agree with TRBD1. Germline lookup yields CDR1 MDHEN and CDR2 SYDVKM. The CDR3 runs to 14 residues. V was pared by 6 bases and J by 4 bases, with 8 bases of the junction left unmatched. The CDR3 DNA reads TGTGCCAGCAGGGGCCAGGGGGTTCTAGAGACCCAGTACTTC. Its protein product is CASRGQGVLETQYF.